A selection of T cell receptor beta chains follows, all from one sample in a study of Ad26.COV2.S vaccination and SARS-CoV-2 variants. Generated by immunoSEQ multiplex PCR, the TCRdb table keeps only in-frame clones and is missing some. There are 300,000 to 500,000 clones in the sample; around nine tenths occur only once, and under 3.5% lies in the top ten. The starting material was peripheral blood, obtained in a trial of Ad26.COV2.S vaccine versus placebo. The receptors shown here come from a person between 18 and 59 years old who received the Ad26.COV2.S COVID-19 vaccine or a placebo. Both conserved end residues are part of each CDR3. D genes are given only for firm matches. Some rows have no size entry. The others give once, few or many, or a class for an expanded clone.

cdr3_length j_call clone_size d_call v_call cdr3_aa cdr3_nt
13 TRBJ2-1 NA NA TRBV7-9 CASSFSSYNEQFF TGTGCCAGCAGCTTTAGCTCCTACAATGAGCAGTTCTTC
15 TRBJ2-1 NA TRBD1 TRBV6-5 CASRRPGGAGNEQFF TGTGCCAGCAGGCGCCCAGGGGGCGCGGGTAATGAGCAGTTCTTC
15 TRBJ1-6 NA NA TRBV27 CASSLQRRGNSPLHF TGTGCCAGCAGTTTACAACGTCGGGGCAATTCACCCCTCCACTTT
15 TRBJ2-7 NA TRBD1 TRBV6-5 CASSYRDRGSYEQYF TGTGCCAGCAGTTACCGGGACAGGGGTTCCTACGAGCAGTACTTC
15 TRBJ2-7 NA NA TRBV7-2 CASSLAPGDTYEQYF TGTGCCAGCAGCTTAGCTCCGGGGGATACCTACGAGCAGTACTTC
14 TRBJ1-2 NA TRBD1 TRBV6-6 CASRYRGANYGYTF TGTGCCAGCAGATACAGGGGAGCTAACTATGGCTACACCTTC
11 TRBJ2-1 NA TRBD1 TRBV2 CASSDGTGRLF TGTGCCAGCAGTGACGGGACAGGGAGGCTCTTC
16 TRBJ2-3 NA NA TRBV14 CASSQRVGLGTDTQYF TGTGCCAGCAGCCAAAGGGTGGGTTTAGGCACAGATACGCAGTATTTT
13 TRBJ2-7 NA NA TRBV12-3/TRBV12-4 CASRRELFYEQYF TGTGCCAGCAGGCGGGAACTATTCTACGAGCAGTACTTC
13 TRBJ2-5 NA NA TRBV5-1 CASSPRLRETQYF TGCGCCAGCAGCCCCCGTTTGAGGGAGACCCAGTACTTC
12 TRBJ2-5 NA NA TRBV7-9 CASSLSGETQYF TGTGCCAGCAGCTTATCAGGGGAGACCCAGTACTTC
14 TRBJ2-3 NA NA TRBV30 CAWSTGLGTDTQYF TGTGCCTGGAGTACAGGGTTGGGCACAGATACGCAGTATTTT
14 TRBJ2-5 NA NA TRBV6-2/TRBV6-3 CASSRTRVGETQYF TGTGCCAGCAGCCGGACGCGCGTTGGAGAGACCCAGTACTTC
12 TRBJ2-3 NA NA TRBV29-1 CSGKTGTDTQYF TGCAGCGGGAAGACAGGCACAGATACGCAGTATTTT
14 TRBJ1-6 NA NA TRBV7-6 CASSLGQSNSPLHF TGTGCCAGCAGCTTAGGGCAGAGTAATTCACCCCTCCACTTT
17 TRBJ1-5 NA TRBD1 TRBV28 CASSPGTGRVRVSPQHF TGTGCCAGCAGTCCCGGGACAGGAAGGGTGCGGGTCAGCCCCCAGCATTTT
16 TRBJ2-5 NA NA TRBV7-8 CASSPLLGRGEETQYF TGTGCCAGCAGCCCCCTACTAGGCAGGGGGGAAGAGACCCAGTACTTC
14 TRBJ1-4 NA NA TRBV5-1 CASSRQESNEKLFF TGCGCCAGCAGTCGACAGGAGAGTAATGAAAAACTGTTTTTT
18 TRBJ2-1 NA TRBD1 TRBV9 CASSTLREGQGPYNEQFF TGTGCCAGCAGCACCCTCCGCGAGGGACAGGGTCCGTACAATGAGCAGTTCTTC
15 TRBJ1-1 NA NA TRBV5-1 CASSLEGSRNTEAFF TGCGCCAGCAGCTTGGAGGGTTCCAGGAACACTGAAGCTTTCTTT
16 TRBJ1-2 NA NA TRBV2 CASSAVQALANYGYTF TGTGCCAGCAGTGCGGTACAGGCCCTAGCTAACTATGGCTACACCTTC
15 TRBJ2-2 once NA TRBV28 CASSFLQGGTGELFF TGTGCCAGCAGTTTTTTGCAGGGGGGGACCGGGGAGCTGTTTTTT
15 TRBJ2-5 NA TRBD1 TRBV5-1 CASAEQDRAGETQYF TGCGCCAGCGCCGAACAAGACAGGGCAGGAGAGACCCAGTACTTC
14 TRBJ1-1 NA TRBD1 TRBV6-1 CASSEQGAVTEAFF TGTGCCAGCAGTGAACAGGGGGCCGTCACTGAAGCTTTCTTT
11 TRBJ2-3 NA NA TRBV7-9 CASSFGDTQYF TGTGCCAGCAGCTTTGGGGATACGCAGTATTTT
14 TRBJ1-4 NA TRBD1 TRBV10-3 CAISESGGALKLFF TGTGCCATCAGTGAGTCAGGGGGCGCGTTAAAACTGTTTTTT
10 TRBJ2-7 NA NA TRBV29-1 CSVGDYEQYF TGCAGCGTGGGGGACTACGAGCAGTACTTC
14 TRBJ2-3 NA NA TRBV19 CASSISSSTDTQYF TGTGCCAGTAGTATTAGTTCCAGCACAGATACGCAGTATTTT
13 TRBJ1-1 once NA TRBV4-1 CASSQVGGTEAFF TGCGCCAGCAGCCAAGTTGGGGGGACTGAAGCTTTCTTT
14 TRBJ2-7 NA TRBD1 TRBV19 CASSITGVTNEQYF TGTGCCAGTAGTATAACAGGGGTGACTAACGAGCAGTACTTC
13 TRBJ2-2 NA TRBD1 TRBV6-6 CASRQGITGELFF TGTGCCAGCAGACAGGGGATAACCGGGGAGCTGTTTTTT
15 TRBJ1-2 NA NA TRBV5-1 CASSLEAGFVYGYTF TGCGCCAGCAGCTTGGAGGCAGGGTTTGTCTATGGCTACACCTTC
15 TRBJ2-7 NA NA TRBV5-4 CASSWFLGTAGEQYF TGTGCCAGCAGCTGGTTCCTCGGGACGGCGGGCGAGCAGTACTTC
13 TRBJ1-2 once TRBD1 TRBV29-1 CSAGGRQGAGYTF TGCAGCGCCGGGGGGCGACAGGGTGCCGGCTACACCTTC
13 TRBJ1-1 NA TRBD1 TRBV19 CASGDRGNTEAFF TGTGCCAGTGGGGACAGGGGAAACACTGAAGCTTTCTTT
16 TRBJ2-6 NA NA TRBV5-5 CASSLRRVPGANVLTF TGTGCCAGCAGCTTGCGACGAGTCCCTGGGGCCAACGTCCTGACTTTC
18 TRBJ1-2 NA NA TRBV7-6 CASSPYPGRAGDIQGYTF TGTGCCAGCAGCCCATATCCGGGGAGGGCCGGGGATATACAAGGCTACACCTTC
15 TRBJ1-5 NA NA TRBV7-9 CASSSGDYSNQPQHF TGTGCCAGCAGCTCCGGGGACTATAGCAATCAGCCCCAGCATTTT
17 TRBJ1-3 NA NA TRBV7-8 CASSEAAAWSSGNTIYF TGTGCCAGCAGCGAAGCGGCGGCCTGGTCCTCTGGAAACACCATATATTTT
13 TRBJ2-5 NA NA TRBV21-1 CASSAHRRETQYF TGTGCCAGCAGCGCCCACAGGAGGGAGACCCAGTACTTC
13 TRBJ1-2 NA NA TRBV30 CAWSGGAGYGYTF TGTGCCTGGAGTGGAGGGGCCGGCTATGGCTACACCTTC